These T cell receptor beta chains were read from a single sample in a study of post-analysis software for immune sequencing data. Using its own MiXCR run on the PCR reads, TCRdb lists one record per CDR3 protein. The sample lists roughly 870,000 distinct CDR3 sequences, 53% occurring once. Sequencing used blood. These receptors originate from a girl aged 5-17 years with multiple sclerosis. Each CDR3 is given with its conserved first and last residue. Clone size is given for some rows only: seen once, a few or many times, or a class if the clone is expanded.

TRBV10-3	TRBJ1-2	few	CAISESERGYYGYTF
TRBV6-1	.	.	CASVRAYEQYF
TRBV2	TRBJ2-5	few	CASSEPGGETQYF
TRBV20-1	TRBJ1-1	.	CSAPVPGQLNTEAFF
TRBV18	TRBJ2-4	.	CASSLGTGGKNIQYF
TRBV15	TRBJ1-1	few	CATSRGAGNTEAFF
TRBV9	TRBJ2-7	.	CASSVDLGQTYEQYF
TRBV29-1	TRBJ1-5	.	CSAGQGQSNQPQHF
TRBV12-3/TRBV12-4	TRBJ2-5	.	CASALAGATAQYF
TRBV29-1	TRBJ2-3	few	CSVDDRDSLLPKPRQAQYF
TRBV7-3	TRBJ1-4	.	CASSLMGNGPTNEKLFF
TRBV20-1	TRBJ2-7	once	CSARDHRLSYEQYF
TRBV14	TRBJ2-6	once	CASSRRFGTSSGANVLTF
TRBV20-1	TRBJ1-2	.	CSASDRVGIAGYTF
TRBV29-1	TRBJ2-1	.	CSVEDLQRETYNEQFF
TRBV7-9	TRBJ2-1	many	CASSPPGSSYNEQFF
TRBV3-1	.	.	CASSQIRTLGYEQYF
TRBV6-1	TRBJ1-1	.	CASRWQGDTEAFF
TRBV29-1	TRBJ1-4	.	CSAYSREGRGSEKLFF
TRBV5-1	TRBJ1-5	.	CASSPPAGGNQPQHF
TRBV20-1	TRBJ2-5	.	CSASQPRHRVGGETQYF
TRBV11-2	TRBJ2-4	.	CASSPTGTRYNEQYF
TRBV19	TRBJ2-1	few	CASGPGRRVDEQFF
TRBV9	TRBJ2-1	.	CASSVGVDEQFF
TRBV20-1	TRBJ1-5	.	CSARGLTTGQPQHF
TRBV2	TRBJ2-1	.	CASSENYRLPYNEQFF
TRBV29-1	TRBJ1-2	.	CSDLDRHSVNYGYTF
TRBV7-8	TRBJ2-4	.	CASSTWTSGHKNIQYF
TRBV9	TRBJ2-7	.	CASSPPGDISYEQYF
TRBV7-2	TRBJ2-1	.	CASSLLVSGRATYNEQFF
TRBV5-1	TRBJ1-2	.	CASSLGDGVNYGYTF
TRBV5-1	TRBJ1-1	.	CASSIPRGDLNTEAFF
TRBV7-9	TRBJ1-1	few	CASSDRTEGTEAFF
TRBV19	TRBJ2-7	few	CASTSGAYEQYF
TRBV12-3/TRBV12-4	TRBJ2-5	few	CASSFGKGQLRQETQYF
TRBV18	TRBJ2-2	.	CASSLNSNTGELFF
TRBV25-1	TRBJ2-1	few	CASSAREDSYNEQFF
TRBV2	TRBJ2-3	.	CASSVVTTDTQYF
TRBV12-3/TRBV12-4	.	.	CASSYEFGDEQYF
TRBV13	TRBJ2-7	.	CASSLGQVLYYEQYF
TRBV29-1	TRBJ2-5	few	CSVAPPGVQETQYF